The clone carrying this TCR beta chain was seen a handful of times. Trimming left V 0 bases short and J 5 bases short, with 7 bases between. The germline V gene has CDR1 LNHNV and CDR2 YYDKDF (reference sequence). There are 13 residues in the CDR3. This specimen comes from a study of early T cells in non-severe SARS-CoV-2 infection. Study context: Chains stayed unpaired after sequencing of bulk RNA from unsorted whole blood.

Individual cDNA molecules each received unique molecular identifiers attached to them. Each CDR3 protein gets one entry after TCRdb re-called the 5' RACE reads with MiXCR. The sample records over 95,000 distinct CDR3 sequences, roughly 15% being singletons. This clonotype originated in an adult who was a healthcare worker with PCR-confirmed SARS-CoV-2 infection or an uninfected control (not recorded which). The chain combines TRBV15 with TRBJ1-1; maybe TRBD1 (5 bases). Specimen: whole blood. CDR3 region: CATSRDRGTEAFF. The DNA of the CDR3 is TGTGCCACCAGCAGAGATCGGGGGACTGAAGCTTTCTTT.